The source of this T cell receptor (beta chain) is a study of glioma-infiltrating T cells. The CDR3 covers 13 residues. CDR1 is LGHNA, CDR2 YSLEER, per germline. The V end was cut by 1 base, the J end by 1 base, with 3 bases between. This clonotype occurred a few times. Amplification of TCR alpha and beta CDR3 regions from RNA used iRepertoire nested multiplex PCR. TCRdb re-derived calls from the multiplex PCR reads in MiXCR, one entry per CDR3 protein. The sample holds around 140,000 distinct CDR3 sequences, more than 35% seen once. This sequence was found in a human donor with low-grade glioma or glioblastoma, undergoing nonglioma brain surgery, or in good health (not recorded which). V is TRBV4-3 and J is TRBJ2-3, with D uncertain. Sequencing was done on a sample of glioma tissue, nonneoplastic brain tissue, or PBMCs (not recorded which). The CDR3 loop is CASSQAGTDTQYF. The CDR3 coding sequence is TGCGCCAGCAGCCAAGCGGGCACAGATACGCAGTATTTT.